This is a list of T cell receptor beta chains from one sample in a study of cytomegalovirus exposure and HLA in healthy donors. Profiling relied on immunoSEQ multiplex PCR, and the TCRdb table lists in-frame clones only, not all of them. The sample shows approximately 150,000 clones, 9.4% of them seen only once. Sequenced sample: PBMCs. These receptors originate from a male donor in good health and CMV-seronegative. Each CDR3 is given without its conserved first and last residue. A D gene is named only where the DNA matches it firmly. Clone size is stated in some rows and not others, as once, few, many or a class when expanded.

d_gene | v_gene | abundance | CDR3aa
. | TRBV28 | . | ASSSSGVRGNEQF
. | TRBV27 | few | AAGPRGDTGELF
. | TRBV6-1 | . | ASSEAGGRPQH
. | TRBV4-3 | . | ASSTRTLNNEQF
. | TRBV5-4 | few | ASSLGLQAF
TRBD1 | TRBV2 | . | ASQGANGELF
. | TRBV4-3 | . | ASSHHLWTATDSGANVLT
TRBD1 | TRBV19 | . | ASSARTGEYSNQPQH
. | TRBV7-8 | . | ASSLVSWSGHDYNEQF
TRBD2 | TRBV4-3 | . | ASSQDRGGPRNEQF
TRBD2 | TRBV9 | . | ASTLGSGVQETQY
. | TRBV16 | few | ASSQSGGWNTEAF
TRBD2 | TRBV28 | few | ASRPSGRDTGELF
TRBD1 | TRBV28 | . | ASSLWQGAGSEAF
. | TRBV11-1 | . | ASSLGGLVWYEQY
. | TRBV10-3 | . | AISESSGFTNEKLF
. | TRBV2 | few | ASGPKY
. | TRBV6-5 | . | ASSYQGLVGEQF
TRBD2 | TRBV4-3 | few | ASSPSGPQETQY
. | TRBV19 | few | ASTPGTGANVLT
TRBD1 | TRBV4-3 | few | ASSQDDRGYGYT
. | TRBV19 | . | ASSIGQNNEQF
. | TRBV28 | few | ASSLWASHPD
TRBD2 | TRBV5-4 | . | ASSLDASGGGYEQY
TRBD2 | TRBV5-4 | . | ASSLGASGGTTDTQY
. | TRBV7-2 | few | ASSLQGRTGELF
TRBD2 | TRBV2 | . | ASSLSGRATYSQF
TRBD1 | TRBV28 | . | ASSTRTGSSGANVLT
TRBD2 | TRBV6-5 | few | ASSLIAGGEQF
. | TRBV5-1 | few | ASALYGSTEAF
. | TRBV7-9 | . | ASSYDGVTQY
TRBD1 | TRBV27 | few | ASSLSTLSSGQGWSSRAGELF
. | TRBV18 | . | ASSPGRGGYNEQF
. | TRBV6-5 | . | ASSYLSGGVNEQF
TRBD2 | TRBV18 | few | ASSKGLAGARYEQY
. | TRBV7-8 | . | AAIFGRGKNYGYT
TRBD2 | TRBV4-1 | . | ASSQDRSAGGYNEQF
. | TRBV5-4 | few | ASSPLLRGGFQETQY
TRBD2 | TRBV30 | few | AWVSGRLITDAQY
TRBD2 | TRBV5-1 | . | ASSFLAGENEQF
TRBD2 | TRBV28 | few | ASSWRLAGARVNEQF
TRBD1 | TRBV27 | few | ASSSQGATYNSPLH
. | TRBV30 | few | AWSVLAGNTIY
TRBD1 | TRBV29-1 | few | SGLGQGLIGYT
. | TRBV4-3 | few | ASSQDNDRQLKLF
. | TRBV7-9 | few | ASSLVYMGRSTGETQY
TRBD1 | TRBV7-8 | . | ASSLVTGELNTEAF
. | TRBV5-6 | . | ASSLGGDQPQH
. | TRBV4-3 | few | ASSQDPTGANEKLF
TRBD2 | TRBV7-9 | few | ASSLTAGGGETQY
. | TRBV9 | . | ASSVGQLGTEAF
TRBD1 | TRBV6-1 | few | ASSTGGTGGEGAF
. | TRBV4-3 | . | ASSQDRIGVYGYT
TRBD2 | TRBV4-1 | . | ASSRLGLAGKETQY